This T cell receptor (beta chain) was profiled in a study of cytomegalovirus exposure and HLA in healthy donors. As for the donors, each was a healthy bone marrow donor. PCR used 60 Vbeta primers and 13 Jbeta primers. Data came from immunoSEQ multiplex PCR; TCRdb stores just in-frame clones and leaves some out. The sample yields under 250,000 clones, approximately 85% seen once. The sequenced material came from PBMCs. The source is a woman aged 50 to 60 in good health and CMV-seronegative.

The DNA for the CDR3 is TGTGCCAGCAGCTGGATATACGGGTCCACTAATGAAAAACTGTTTTTT. It yields the protein CASSWIYGSTNEKLFF. This chain connects TRBV5-6 to TRBJ1-4; D remains ambiguous. Germline-derived CDR1 and CDR2 are SGHDT and YYEEEE. The V end was cut by 3 bases, the J end by 2 bases, with 14 bases between. The CDR3 sequence is 16 residues long. Filled out from reference TRBV5-6 and TRBJ1-4, the complete variable domain reads DAGVTQSPTHLIKTRGQQVTLRCSPKSGHDTVSWYQQALGQGPQFIFQYYEEEERQRGNFPDRFSGHQFPNYSSELNVNALLLGDSALYLCASSWIYGSTNEKLFFGSGTQLSVL.